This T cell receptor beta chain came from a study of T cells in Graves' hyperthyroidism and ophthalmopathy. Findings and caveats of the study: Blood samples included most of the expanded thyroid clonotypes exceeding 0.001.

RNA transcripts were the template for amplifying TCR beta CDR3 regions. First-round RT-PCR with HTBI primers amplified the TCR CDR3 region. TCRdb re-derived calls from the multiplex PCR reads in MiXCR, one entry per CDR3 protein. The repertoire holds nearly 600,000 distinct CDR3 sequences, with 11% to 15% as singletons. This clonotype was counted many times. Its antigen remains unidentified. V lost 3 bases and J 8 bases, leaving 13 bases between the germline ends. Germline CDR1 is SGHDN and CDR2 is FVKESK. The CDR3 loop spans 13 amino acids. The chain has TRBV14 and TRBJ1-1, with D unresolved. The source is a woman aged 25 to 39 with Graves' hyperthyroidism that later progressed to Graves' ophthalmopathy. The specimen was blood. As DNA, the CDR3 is TGTGCCAGCAGCCACCTTTGGGGTATCGAAGCTTTCTTT. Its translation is CASSHLWGIEAFF.